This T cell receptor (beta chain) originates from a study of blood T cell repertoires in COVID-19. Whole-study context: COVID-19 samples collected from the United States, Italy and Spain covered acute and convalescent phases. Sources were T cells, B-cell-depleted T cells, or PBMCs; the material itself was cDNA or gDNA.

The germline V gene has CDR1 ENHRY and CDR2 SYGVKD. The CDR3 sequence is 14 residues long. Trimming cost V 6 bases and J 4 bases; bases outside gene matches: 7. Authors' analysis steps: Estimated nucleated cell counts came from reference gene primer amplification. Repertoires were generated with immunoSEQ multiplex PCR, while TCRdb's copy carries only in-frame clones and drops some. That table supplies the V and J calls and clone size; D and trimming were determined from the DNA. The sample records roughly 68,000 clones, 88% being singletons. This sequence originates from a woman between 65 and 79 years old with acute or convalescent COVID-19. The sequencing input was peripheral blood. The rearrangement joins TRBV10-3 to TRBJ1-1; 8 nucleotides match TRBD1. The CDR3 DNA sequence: TGTGCCATCAGCCCCGGGACAGGTGGCACTGAAGCTTTCTTT. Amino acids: CAISPGTGGTEAFF.